This TCR beta chain was found in a study of read filtering for tumor transcriptome and immune sequencing. Germline V gene data show CDR1 as ENHRY and CDR2 as SYGVKD. This CDR3 is built from 12 residues. With 4 bases removed from V and 5 bases from J, the gap between germline ends came to 9 bases. Study-wide points: Sorted CD138-negative bone marrow cells were not purified T cells.

The library was built from about 0.4 ug RNA with molecular barcoded adaptors for alpha/delta and beta/gamma chains. MiXCR, applied by TCRdb to the reads, yields one record per CDR3 protein. The repertoire holds over 35,000 distinct CDR3 sequences, with approximately 12% as singletons. This clonotype has just one count. The antigen is not known. A much larger clone sits a single nucleotide away, making a read error possible. This sequence joins TRBV10-3 and TRBJ2-7; no clear D gene. The receptor was isolated from a donor aged 40 or older with multiple myeloma. Sequenced sample: a population of CD138-negative cells sorted from bone marrow. The CDR3 loop reads CAISVSNDEQYF. In DNA form, the CDR3 reads TGTGCCATCAGTGTGTCGAACGACGAGCAGTACTTC.